Listed here are 2 T cell receptor beta chains from one sample, sequenced in a study of T cell responses to AZD1222 COVID-19 vaccine. Only in-frame clones appear in the TCRdb table, and some are missing; sequencing was by immunoSEQ multiplex PCR. The table shows roughly 80,000 clones, with roughly 90% occurring only once. The sample here was peripheral blood, taken on day 0 of AZD1222 vaccination. Receptors originate from an adult in good health.

This chain uses TRBV30 with TRBJ2-7; the D gene is possibly TRBD1 (5 bases). With 5 bases removed from V and 4 bases from J, the gap between germline ends came to 9 bases. The CDR3 spans 11 residues. Germline CDR1 and CDR2: GTSNPN and SVGIG (reference sequence). The CDR3 here is CAWGQGYEQYF. DNA of the CDR3: TGTGCCTGGGGGCAGGGTTACGAGCAGTACTTC.

The rearrangement uses TRBV12-3 or TRBV12-4 and TRBJ2-7; D tentatively fits TRBD1 or TRBD2 (5 bases each). The CDR3 has 13 amino acids. V was cut by 3 bases and J by 7 bases, with 13 bases left in between. The DNA of the CDR3 is TGTGCCAGCAGTTTTGGATTCGAGGGGGAGCAGTACTTC. Translated: CASSFGFEGEQYF.